Listed below are T cell receptor beta chains from one sample, sequenced in a study of T cell repertoires in cytomegalovirus infection. TCRdb re-analysed the reads in MiXCR, keeping a single row per CDR3 protein. The data hold fewer than 850,000 distinct CDR3 sequences, with about 29% observed a single time. Antigens for these TCRs are unknown. Here the sequenced sample was cultured CD8+ T cells from PBMCs, taken from culture after CMV antigen stimulation. The receptors here all came from a human donor in good health (CMV status not recorded). Some clones in this sample may be carry-over from other donors' samples. Each CDR3 is given with its conserved first and last residue. Each record gives: V gene, clone size, J gene, D gene, CDR3 DNA, CDR3 protein. D genes are given only for firm matches. Not all rows give a size; the values are once, few, many and, for expanded clones, a class.

TRBV6-1	few	TRBJ2-4	-	TGTGCCAGCAGTGAAGCGCTTCGGAGGGCGGTAGCCAAAAACATTCAGTACTTC	CASSEALRRAVAKNIQYF
TRBV10-3	-	TRBJ1-4	-	TGTGCCATCAGTGCGCCGGGTGACGAAAAACTGTTTTTT	CAISAPGDEKLFF
TRBV4-2	-	TRBJ2-5	-	TGTGCCAGCAGCTGGGAGGGGGGGGAATGGGAGACCCAGTACTTC	CASSWEGGEWETQYF
TRBV7-6	-	TRBJ2-2	TRBD1	TGTGCCAGCAGCTCTCCCAGGGACAGGAACACCGGGGAGCTGTTTTTT	CASSSPRDRNTGELFF
TRBV28	many	TRBJ2-4	-	TGTGCCAGCAGACCGCATCCAAGACGCGAGGGGCTGGCCAAAAACATTCAGTACTTC	CASRPHPRREGLAKNIQYF
TRBV7-6	many	TRBJ2-7	TRBD2	TGTGCCAGCAGCTTATGGCCTAGCGGGGACGAGCAGTACTTC	CASSLWPSGDEQYF
TRBV6-5	-	TRBJ2-3	-	TGTGCCAGCAGTCCCCTGTTACCGCTGGCTAGCACAGATACGCAGTATTTT	CASSPLLPLASTDTQYF
TRBV9	many	TRBJ1-1	-	TGTGCCAGTTCCCGGGGGGGGAACACTGAAGCTTTCTTT	CASSRGGNTEAFF
TRBV19	few	TRBJ1-1	-	TGTGCCAGTAAAGAAATGAACACTGAAGCTTTCTTT	CASKEMNTEAFF
TRBV5-1	few	TRBJ1-1	-	TGCGCCAGCAGCTTTGCCAGTGAAGCTTTCTTT	CASSFASEAFF
TRBV2	-	TRBJ1-1	-	TGTGGCGGAGGGAGAAACACTGAAGCTTTCTTT	CGGGRNTEAFF
TRBV11-3	few	TRBJ2-6	-	TGTGCCAGCAGCTTCGGCAGGGGTTCAGGGGCCAACGTCCTGACTTTC	CASSFGRGSGANVLTF
TRBV9	-	TRBJ1-2	-	TGTGCCAGCAGCGTCGGAGACGGGCCCTATGGCTACACCTTC	CASSVGDGPYGYTF
TRBV13	-	TRBJ1-1	-	TGTGCCAGCAGTCCGGGACCCAGCACTGAAGCTTTCTTT	CASSPGPSTEAFF
TRBV2	-	TRBJ1-1	TRBD1	TGTGCCAGCAGGGCTCGAACAGGGGTAGACACTGAAGCTTTCTTT	CASRARTGVDTEAFF
TRBV27	-	TRBJ2-3	-	TGTGCCAGCATCCGGCAGGCGGGGACTAGCACAGATACGCAGTATTTT	CASIRQAGTSTDTQYF
TRBV12-5	-	TRBJ2-3	-	TGTGCTAGTGGTTTGGGGGCTAGAGGAGATACGCAGTATTTT	CASGLGARGDTQYF
TRBV5-5	once	TRBJ2-1	-	TGTGCCAGCACAGCAGACAATGAGCAGTTCTTC	CASTADNEQFF
TRBV27	-	TRBJ1-1	-	TGTGCCAGCAGTTTGCGGTCAGGCGGAGGCACTGAAGCTTTCTTT	CASSLRSGGGTEAFF
TRBV10-3	few	TRBJ1-3	TRBD1	TGTGCCATCAGTGAGTTCCCCTCGACAGGGGAGGAAACTGGAAACACCATATATTTT	CAISEFPSTGEETGNTIYF
TRBV12-3/TRBV12-4	few	TRBJ2-1	-	TGTGCCAGCACCTTAACGGACTCTGAGATGTATGAGCAGTTCTTC	CASTLTDSEMYEQFF
TRBV12-3/TRBV12-4	few	TRBJ2-7	TRBD1	TGTGCCAGCAGTTATACAGGGGTCTACGAGCAGTACTTC	CASSYTGVYEQYF
TRBV4-1	-	TRBJ2-5	-	TGCGCCAGCAGCCAAGCTCCCACCGGGCAGACCCAGTACTTC	CASSQAPTGQTQYF
TRBV19	-	TRBJ1-2	-	TGTGCCAGTTTCTCCGGAGTGACCCAATTCTATGGCTACACCTTC	CASFSGVTQFYGYTF
TRBV25-1	-	TRBJ1-1	-	TGTGCCAGCAGTGAATTCAAGATACGAGGGAACACTGAAGCTTTCTTT	CASSEFKIRGNTEAFF
TRBV9	-	TRBJ2-2	-	TGTGCCAGCAGCGTAGATATGAACCCCACCGGGGAGCTGTTTTTT	CASSVDMNPTGELFF
TRBV11-2	-	TRBJ2-3	-	TGTGCCAGCAGCTTAGATGGTCTAGCGCGGAGCACAGATACGCAGTATTTT	CASSLDGLARSTDTQYF
TRBV4-3	once	TRBJ2-1	TRBD2	TGCGCCAGCAGCCAAGAGCCCGGGACTAGTTACAATGAGCAGTTCTTC	CASSQEPGTSYNEQFF
TRBV11-3	-	TRBJ2-7	-	TGTGCCAGCAGCTTAAGGGACTCCTACGAGCAGTACTTC	CASSLRDSYEQYF
TRBV4-1	-	TRBJ2-7	-	TGCGCCAGCAGCCAAGCCCCACAGCCAAGCGACGAGCAGTACTTC	CASSQAPQPSDEQYF
TRBV7-2	many	TRBJ2-1	TRBD2	TGTGCCAGCTTCTGGAGCGGGGGTGGGTACAATGAGCAGTTCTTC	CASFWSGGGYNEQFF
TRBV28	-	TRBJ2-1	TRBD2	TGTGCCAGCATACGGGCGGGGGGATACAATGAGCAGTTCTTC	CASIRAGGYNEQFF
TRBV27	-	TRBJ1-1	-	TGTGCCAGCAGTTCGCTTACCCGGAACACTGAAGCTTTCTTT	CASSSLTRNTEAFF
TRBV29-1	once	TRBJ1-5	TRBD1	TGCAGCGTGGACAGGGGAGAGGGGCAGCCCCAGCATTTT	CSVDRGEGQPQHF
TRBV29-1	-	TRBJ1-2	-	TGCAGCGTTGGGGTGGCGGTAGGGGACTATGGCTACACCTTC	CSVGVAVGDYGYTF
TRBV6-2/TRBV6-3	-	TRBJ1-5	TRBD1	TGTGCCAGCAGTTTCCAGGGGGCCAATCAGCCCCAGCATTTT	CASSFQGANQPQHF
TRBV11-3	-	TRBJ2-3	-	TGTGCCAGCAGCCAAGAGGGGGGGGAAGATACGCAGTATTTT	CASSQEGGEDTQYF
TRBV7-8	-	TRBJ2-3	TRBD2	TGTGCCAGCGGAGGACCCCGTACCGGGACTAGCGGACATACGCAGTATTTT	CASGGPRTGTSGHTQYF
TRBV4-3	-	TRBJ2-1	-	TGCGCCAGCAGCCAGGGAGGGGGGAGCACCAATGAGCAGTTCTTC	CASSQGGGSTNEQFF
TRBV6-1	few	TRBJ2-2	-	TGTGCCAGCACGAACAGGGAAGGGTCGGGCGGGGAGCTGTTTTTT	CASTNREGSGGELFF
TRBV6-6	few	TRBJ1-2	-	TGTGCCAGCAGTTACCCTACGGACTTTCCCTATGGCTACACCTTC	CASSYPTDFPYGYTF
TRBV7-6	many	TRBJ2-2	-	TGTGCCAGCAGCTTAGACGGGGAGAACACCGGGGAGCTGTTTTTT	CASSLDGENTGELFF
TRBV6-5	-	TRBJ2-3	-	TGTGCCAGCAGTTCCTCCAGTCTCGGTATAGCTAGCACAGATACGCAGTATTTT	CASSSSSLGIASTDTQYF
TRBV20-1	-	TRBJ1-6	-	TGCAGTGCTAGAGATTCGGGACCAAGCTCCTATAATTCACCCCTCCACTTT	CSARDSGPSSYNSPLHF
TRBV9	-	TRBJ1-1	-	TGTGCCAGCAGCGTCCGCAGGGCGGACACTGAAGCTTTCTTT	CASSVRRADTEAFF
TRBV12-3/TRBV12-4	few	TRBJ1-2	-	TGTGCCAGCAGTTTCTCCGGTGGGGCCTTGGGGTATGGCTACACCTTC	CASSFSGGALGYGYTF
TRBV27	-	TRBJ1-3	TRBD1	TGTGCCAGCAGATCCGGGACAGGGTTCGGTGGAAACACCATATATTTT	CASRSGTGFGGNTIYF
TRBV7-2	many	TRBJ1-6	-	TGTGCCAGCAGCTTAGCCCCGTGGGGTGGGCCCCTCTATAATTCACCCCTCCACTTT	CASSLAPWGGPLYNSPLHF
TRBV13	-	TRBJ2-2	-	TGTGCCAGCAGCCCAGAAGGGTACACCGGGGAGCTGTTTTTT	CASSPEGYTGELFF